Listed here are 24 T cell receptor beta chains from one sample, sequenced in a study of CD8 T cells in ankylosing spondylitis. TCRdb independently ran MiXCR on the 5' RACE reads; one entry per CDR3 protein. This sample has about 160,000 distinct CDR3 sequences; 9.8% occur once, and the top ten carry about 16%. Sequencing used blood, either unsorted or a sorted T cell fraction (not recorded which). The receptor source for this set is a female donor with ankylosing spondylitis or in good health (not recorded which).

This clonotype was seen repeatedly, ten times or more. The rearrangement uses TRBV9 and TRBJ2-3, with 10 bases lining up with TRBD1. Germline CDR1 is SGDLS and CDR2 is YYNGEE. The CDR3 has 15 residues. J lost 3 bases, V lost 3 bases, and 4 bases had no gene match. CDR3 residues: CASSGWTGGTDTQYF. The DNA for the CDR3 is TGTGCCAGCAGCGGCTGGACAGGGGGGACAGATACGCAGTATTTT.

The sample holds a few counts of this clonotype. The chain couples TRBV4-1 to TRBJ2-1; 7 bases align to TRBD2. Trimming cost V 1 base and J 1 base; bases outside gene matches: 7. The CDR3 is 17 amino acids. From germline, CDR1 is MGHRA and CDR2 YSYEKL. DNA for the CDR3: TGCGCCAGCAGCCAAGGGGGGGGAGTAGGGTCCTACAATGAGCAGTTCTTC. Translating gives CASSQGGGVGSYNEQFF.

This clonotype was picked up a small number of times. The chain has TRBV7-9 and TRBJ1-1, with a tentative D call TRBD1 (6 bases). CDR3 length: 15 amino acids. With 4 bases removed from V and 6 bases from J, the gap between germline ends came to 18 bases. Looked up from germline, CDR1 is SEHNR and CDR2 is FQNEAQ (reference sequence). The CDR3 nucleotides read TGTGCCAGCAGCTCAAGCGGGACATGGGCGTCTGAAGCTTTCTTT. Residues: CASSSSGTWASEAFF. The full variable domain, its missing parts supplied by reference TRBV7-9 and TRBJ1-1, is DTGVSQNPRHKITKRGQNVTFRCDPISEHNRLYWYRQTLGQGPEFLTYFQNEAQLEKSRLLSDRFSAERPKGSFSTLEIQRTEQGDSAMYLCASSSSGTWASEAFFGQGTRLTVV.

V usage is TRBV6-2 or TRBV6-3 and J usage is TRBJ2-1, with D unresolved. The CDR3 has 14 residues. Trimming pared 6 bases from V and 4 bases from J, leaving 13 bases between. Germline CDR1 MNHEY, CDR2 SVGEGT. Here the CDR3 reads CASSRAGPYNEQFF. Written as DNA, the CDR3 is TGTGCCAGCAGCCGGGCCGGACCTTACAATGAGCAGTTCTTC.

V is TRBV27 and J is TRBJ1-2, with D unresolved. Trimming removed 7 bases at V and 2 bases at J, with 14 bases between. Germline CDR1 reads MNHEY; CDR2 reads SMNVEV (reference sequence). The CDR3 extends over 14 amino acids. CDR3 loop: CASKTVGVNYGYTF. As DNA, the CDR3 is TGTGCCAGCAAGACCGTCGGTGTAAACTATGGCTACACCTTC.

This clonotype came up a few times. In nucleotides, the CDR3 is TGTGCCAGCAGTTCCCCCGGGGGGGGTGAGCAGTTCTTC. It codes for CASSSPGGGEQFF. This rearrangement joins TRBV27 to TRBJ2-1, with TRBD2 matching 8 bases. Germline V CDR1 and CDR2: MNHEY, SMNVEV (reference sequence). There are 13 residues in the CDR3. Losses at the gene ends were 4 bases for V and 9 bases for J; bases not matched to a gene: 5.

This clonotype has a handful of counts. CDR3 protein: CASRAGRVNTEAFF. The CDR3 nucleotides read TGCGCCAGCAGGGCGGGGCGCGTGAACACTGAAGCTTTCTTT. The chain carries TRBV10-2 and TRBJ1-1, with a weak D call TRBD1 (5 bases). The V gene lost 6 bases and the J gene lost 0 bases, with 11 bases spanning the gap. Germline V gene sequence: CDR1 WSHSY, CDR2 SAAADI. This CDR3 contains 14 residues.

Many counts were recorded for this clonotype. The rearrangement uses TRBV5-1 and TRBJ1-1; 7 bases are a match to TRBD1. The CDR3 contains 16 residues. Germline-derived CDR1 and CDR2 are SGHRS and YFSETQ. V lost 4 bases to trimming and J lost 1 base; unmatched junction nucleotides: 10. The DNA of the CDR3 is TGCGCCAGCAGCCCTAGACAGGGAGAGGGGAACACTGAAGCTTTCTTT. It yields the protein CASSPRQGEGNTEAFF.

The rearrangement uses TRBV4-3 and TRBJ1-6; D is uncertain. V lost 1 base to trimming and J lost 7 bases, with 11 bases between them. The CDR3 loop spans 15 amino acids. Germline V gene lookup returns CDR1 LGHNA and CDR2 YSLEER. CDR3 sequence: CASSQGRRANSPLHF. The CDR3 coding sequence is TGCGCCAGCAGCCAAGGTCGGAGGGCGAATTCACCCCTCCACTTT.

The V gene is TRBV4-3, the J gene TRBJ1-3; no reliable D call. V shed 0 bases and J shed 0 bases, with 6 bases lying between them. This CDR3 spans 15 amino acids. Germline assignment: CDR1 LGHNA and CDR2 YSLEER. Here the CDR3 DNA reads TGCGCCAGCAGCCAAGATCGGAGCTCTGGAAACACCATATATTTT. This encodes CASSQDRSSGNTIYF.

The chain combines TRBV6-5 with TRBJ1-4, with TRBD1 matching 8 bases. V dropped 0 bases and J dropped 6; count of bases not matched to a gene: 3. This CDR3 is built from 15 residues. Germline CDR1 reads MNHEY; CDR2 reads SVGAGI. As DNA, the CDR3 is TGTGCCAGCAGTTACTCAGGGACAGGCGATGAAAAACTGTTTTTT. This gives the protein CASSYSGTGDEKLFF.

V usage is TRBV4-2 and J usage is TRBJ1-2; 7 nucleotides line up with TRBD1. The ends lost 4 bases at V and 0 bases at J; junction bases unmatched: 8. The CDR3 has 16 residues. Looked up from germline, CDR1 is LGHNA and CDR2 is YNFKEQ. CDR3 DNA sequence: TGTGCCAGCAGCCCCATCGGGACAGAAACTAACTATGGCTACACCTTC. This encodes CASSPIGTETNYGYTF.

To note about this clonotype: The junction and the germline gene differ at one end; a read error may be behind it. The CDR3 bases are TGTGCTAGCAGCTCCCGAGTGGACTCGCCCTACGAGCAGTACTTC. Its translation is CASSSRVDSPYEQYF. The chain joins TRBV7-7 to TRBJ2-7, with D possibly TRBD2 on 5 matching bases. CDR1 is SSHAT and CDR2 is FNYEAQ in the germline V gene (reference sequence). The CDR3 runs to 15 residues.

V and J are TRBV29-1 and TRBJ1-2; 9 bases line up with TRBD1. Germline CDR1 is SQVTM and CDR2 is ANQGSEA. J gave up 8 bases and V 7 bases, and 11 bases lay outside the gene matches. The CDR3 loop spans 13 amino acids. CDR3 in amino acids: CSGKGQGIEGYTF. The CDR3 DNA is TGCAGCGGGAAAGGACAGGGGATAGAAGGCTACACCTTC.

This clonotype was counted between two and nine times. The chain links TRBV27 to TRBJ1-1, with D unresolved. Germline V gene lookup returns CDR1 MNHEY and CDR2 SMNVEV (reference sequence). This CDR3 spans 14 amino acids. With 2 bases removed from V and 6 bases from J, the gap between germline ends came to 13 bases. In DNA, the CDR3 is TGTGCCAGCAGTTTAGGCGGGATCAGGTCTGAAGCTTTCTTT. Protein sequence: CASSLGGIRSEAFF.

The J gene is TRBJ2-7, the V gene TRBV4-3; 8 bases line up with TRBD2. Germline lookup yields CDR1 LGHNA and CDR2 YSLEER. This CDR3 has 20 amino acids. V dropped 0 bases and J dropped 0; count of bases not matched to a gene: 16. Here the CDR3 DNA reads TGCGCCAGCAGCCAAGATTTCCCACCGGGACTAGATTTGAGCTCCTACGAGCAGTACTTC. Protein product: CASSQDFPPGLDLSSYEQYF.

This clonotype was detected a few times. CDR3 nucleotides: TGCGCCAGCAGTCCCCACGTGACAACTAACTATGGCTACACCTTC. Translating gives CASSPHVTTNYGYTF. The chain recombines TRBV4-1 with TRBJ1-2; D is ambiguous. V was trimmed by 6 bases and J by 0 bases, leaving 14 bases between them. The CDR3 is 15 residues long. Germline V gene lookup returns CDR1 MGHRA and CDR2 YSYEKL.

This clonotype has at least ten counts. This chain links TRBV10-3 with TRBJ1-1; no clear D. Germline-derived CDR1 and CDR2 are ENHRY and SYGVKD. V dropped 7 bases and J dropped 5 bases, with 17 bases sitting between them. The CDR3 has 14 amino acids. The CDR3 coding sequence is TGTGCCATCAAGGGAGGGCAAGTTGATACTGAAGCTTTCTTT. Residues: CAIKGGQVDTEAFF.

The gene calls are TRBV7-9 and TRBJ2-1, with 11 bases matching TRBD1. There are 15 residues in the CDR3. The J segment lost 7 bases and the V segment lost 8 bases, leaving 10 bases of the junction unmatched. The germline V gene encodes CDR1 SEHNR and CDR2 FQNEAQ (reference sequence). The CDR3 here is CASGFPGQGENEQFF. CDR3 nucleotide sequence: TGTGCCAGCGGGTTTCCGGGACAGGGGGAAAATGAGCAGTTCTTC. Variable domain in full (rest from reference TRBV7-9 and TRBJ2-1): DTGVSQNPRHKITKRGQNVTFRCDPISEHNRLYWYRQTLGQGPEFLTYFQNEAQLEKSRLLSDRFSAERPKGSFSTLEIQRTEQGDSAMYLCASGFPGQGENEQFFGPGTRLTVL.

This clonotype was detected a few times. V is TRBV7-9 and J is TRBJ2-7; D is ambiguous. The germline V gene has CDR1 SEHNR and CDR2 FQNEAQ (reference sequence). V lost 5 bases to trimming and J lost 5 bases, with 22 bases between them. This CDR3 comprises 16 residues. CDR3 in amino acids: CASSGSPVRVLNEQYF. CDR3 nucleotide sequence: TGTGCCAGCAGCGGTAGCCCAGTGCGTGTTCTGAACGAGCAGTACTTC.

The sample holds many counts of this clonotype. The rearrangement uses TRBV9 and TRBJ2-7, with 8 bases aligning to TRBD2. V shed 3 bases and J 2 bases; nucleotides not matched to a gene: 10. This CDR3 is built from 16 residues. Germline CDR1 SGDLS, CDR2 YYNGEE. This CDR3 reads CASSASRGGFPYEQYF. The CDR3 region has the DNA TGTGCCAGCAGCGCAAGCCGGGGGGGTTTCCCCTACGAGCAGTACTTC. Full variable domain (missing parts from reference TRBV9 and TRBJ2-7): DSGVTQTPKHLITATGQRVTLRCSPRSGDLSVYWYQQSLDQGLQFLIQYYNGEERAKGNILERFSAQQFPDLHSELNLSSLELGDSALYFCASSASRGGFPYEQYFGPGTRLTVT.

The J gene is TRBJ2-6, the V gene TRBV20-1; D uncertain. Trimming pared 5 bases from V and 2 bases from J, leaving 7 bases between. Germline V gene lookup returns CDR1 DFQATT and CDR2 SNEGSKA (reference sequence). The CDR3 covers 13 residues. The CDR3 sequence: CSAWRPGANVLTF. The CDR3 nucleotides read TGCAGTGCTTGGCGACCTGGGGCCAACGTCCTGACTTTC.

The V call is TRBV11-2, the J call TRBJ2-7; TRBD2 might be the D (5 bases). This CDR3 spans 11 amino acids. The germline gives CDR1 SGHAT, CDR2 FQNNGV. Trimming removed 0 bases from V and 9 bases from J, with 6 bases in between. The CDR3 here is CASSLEGRQYF. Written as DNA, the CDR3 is TGTGCCAGCAGCTTAGAAGGGAGGCAGTACTTC.

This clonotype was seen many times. CDR3 protein: CASRGGVEQYF. The CDR3 DNA follows: TGTGCCAGCCGGGGGGGGGTCGAGCAGTACTTC. The chain recombines TRBV12-3 or TRBV12-4 with TRBJ2-7; 8 nucleotides line up with TRBD2. CDR3 length equals 11 residues. J gave up 6 bases and V 8 bases, and 3 bases lay outside the gene matches.